Included here is one T cell receptor beta chain sequence, with context. What it binds is not known. This sample was taken from a study of CD8 T cells in Susac syndrome. Across the study: Among the Susac syndrome patients sequenced, six had active disease and about eight were in remission. Findings and caveats of the study: It was acknowledged in the study that its TCR sequencing and HLA analysis involved a relatively small number of individuals.

Germline V gene lookup returns CDR1 MNHEY and CDR2 SVGEGT. The CDR3 is 13 residues long. The authors reverse transcribed about 0.5 to 1 ug RNA with random hexamers. One entry per CDR3 protein results from TCRdb running MiXCR on the immunoSEQ multiplex PCR reads. The sample lists 70,000 to 75,000 distinct CDR3 sequences; roughly 93% were seen once. Sequencing of TCR beta, carried out with a high-throughput approach, was applied to CD8+ and CD4+ T cells from the blood. The sequence was collected from a human donor with Susac syndrome. The chain employs TRBV6-2 or TRBV6-3 and TRBJ1-5, with D perhaps TRBD1 (5 bases). Source material: CD4+ T cells from PBMCs. The CDR3 region is CASGRGSNQPQHF. CDR3 nucleotides: TGTGCGTCGGGACGGGGCAGCAATCAGCCCCAGCATTTT.